Following are 12 T cell receptor beta chains from one sample sequenced in a study of blood T cell repertoires in COVID-19. This table comes from immunoSEQ multiplex PCR, and its TCRdb copy is limited to in-frame clones, with some not included. The profile shows just over 150,000 clones, approximately 80% of them singletons. The sample taken for sequencing was peripheral blood. The receptors derive from a woman aged 50 to 60 with acute or convalescent COVID-19.

This chain links TRBV3-1 (or the pseudogene TRBV3-2) with TRBJ2-7; 11 nucleotides match TRBD2. V was clipped by 4 bases and J by 2 bases; unmatched bases: 4. Looked up from germline, CDR1 is LGHDT and CDR2 is YNNKEL (reference sequence). This CDR3 has 15 amino acids. The CDR3 coding sequence is TGTGCCAGCAGCCCGGGGACTAGCGGAACCTACGAGCAGTACTTC. As protein: CASSPGTSGTYEQYF.

The rearrangement joins TRBV6-5 to TRBJ2-2, with 7 bases lining up with TRBD1. The CDR3 totals 15 residues. Germline CDR1 reads MNHEY; CDR2 reads SVGAGI. The V and J ends lost 6 bases and 0 bases, in that order; junction bases with no gene match: 4. Here the CDR3 reads CASSRQGPNTGELFF. In DNA form, the CDR3 reads TGTGCCAGCAGCCGACAGGGCCCGAACACCGGGGAGCTGTTTTTT.

The chain couples TRBV7-2 to TRBJ2-2; 11 nucleotides match TRBD2. V trimming: 5 bases; J trimming: 6 bases; junction bases outside the gene matches: 11. Germline lookup yields CDR1 SGHTA and CDR2 FQGNSA. The CDR3 is 17 residues long. The chain's CDR3 is CASSAPTSGIISGELFF. The CDR3 bases are TGTGCCAGCAGCGCCCCGACTAGCGGGATAATTTCCGGGGAGCTGTTTTTT.

This clone has just one count. Here the CDR3 DNA reads TGTGCCAGCAGCAGACAGGGCTTCGGAGAGACCCAGTACTTC. Its translation is CASSRQGFGETQYF. This chain connects TRBV7-8 to TRBJ2-5, with 7 bases that match TRBD1. Trimming at V came to 5 bases and at J to 4 bases, leaving 7 bases not matched to a gene. The CDR3 extends over 14 amino acids. The V gene's germline CDR1 is SGHVS and CDR2 FQNEAQ.

For the CDR3, the DNA is TGTGCCAGCAGCTTGGGCAGGGGGGAGCCCCAGCATTTT. This encodes CASSLGRGEPQHF. The chain links TRBV5-8 to TRBJ1-5, with 7 bases fitting TRBD1. The CDR3 spans 13 residues. The V gene's germline CDR1 is SGHTS and CDR2 YDEGEE. The V gene end was trimmed by 0 bases and the J gene end by 8 bases; junction bases not matched to a gene: 2.

The chain employs TRBV6-5 and TRBJ1-3, with 8 positions matching TRBD1. The junction had 4 bases not matched to a gene; V was cut back by 6 bases and J by 0 bases. CDR1 is MNHEY and CDR2 is SVGAGI in the germline V gene. This CDR3 contains 15 residues. CDR3 sequence (DNA): TGTGCCAGCAGCCGACAGGGGAACTCTGGAAACACCATATATTTT. Translated: CASSRQGNSGNTIYF.

The sample holds a few counts of this clone. This chain uses TRBV7-3 with TRBJ2-3; 7 bases line up with TRBD2. This CDR3 contains 15 residues. Germline CDR1 reads SGHTA; CDR2 reads FQGTGA. The junction had 2 bases not matched to a gene; V was cut back by 2 bases and J by 0 bases. Here the CDR3 DNA reads TGTGCCAGCAGCTTACTAGCGGTGAGCACAGATACGCAGTATTTT. Protein product: CASSLLAVSTDTQYF.

The chain carries TRBV25-1 and TRBJ1-2; D not certain. V lost 7 bases and J lost 7, with 16 bases in between. CDR1 and CDR2 from the germline V gene are MGHDK and SYGVNS. CDR3 length: 13 residues. CDR3 amino acids: CASTKGGRIGYTF. The CDR3 bases are TGTGCCAGCACAAAGGGAGGTAGGATTGGCTACACCTTC.

The gene calls are TRBV9 and TRBJ2-3, with 14 nucleotides matching TRBD2. The CDR3 loop spans 18 amino acids. Germline V CDR1 and CDR2: SGDLS, YYNGEE. V lost 9 bases and J lost 3; bases outside the gene matches: 15. The CDR3 DNA reads TGTGCCACCAGACTAGCGGGAGGGCCGATCTCGAAAACAGATACGCAGTATTTT. Amino acid sequence: CATRLAGGPISKTDTQYF. The full variable domain, in which reference TRBV9 and TRBJ2-3 provide the parts outside the CDR3, is DSGVTQTPKHLITATGQRVTLRCSPRSGDLSVYWYQQSLDQGLQFLIQYYNGEERAKGNILERFSAQQFPDLHSELNLSSLELGDSALYFCATRLAGGPISKTDTQYFGPGTRLTVL.

The chain's CDR3 is CASSLSAGAEYGYTF. The CDR3 DNA reads as TGTGCCAGCAGCTTATCGGCAGGGGCGGAATATGGCTACACCTTC. This chain connects TRBV7-3 to TRBJ1-2; D might be TRBD1 (6 bases). The CDR3 loop spans 15 amino acids. V gave up 2 bases and J gave up 5 bases, with 15 bases separating them. Per germline, CDR1 SGHTA and CDR2 FQGTGA.

This chain joins TRBV5-4 and TRBJ2-3, with 9 nucleotides matching TRBD2. Germline-derived CDR1 and CDR2 are SGHNT and YYREEE (reference sequence). The CDR3 has 15 residues. V shed 4 bases and J 1 base; nucleotides not matched to a gene: 4. The CDR3 nucleotides read TGTGCCAGCAGCATGCGGGGGGGCGGCACAGATACGCAGTATTTT. Encoded protein: CASSMRGGGTDTQYF.

V usage is TRBV11-3 and J usage is TRBJ2-5, with D maybe TRBD1 (6 bases). CDR3 length: 17 residues. V was cut by 5 bases and J by 5 bases, with 24 bases left in between. Germline V gene lookup returns CDR1 SGHNT and CDR2 YENEEA. CDR3 sequence: CASSPGVRASPEETQYF. CDR3 DNA: TGTGCCAGCAGCCCAGGGGTGAGGGCCAGCCCCGAGGAGACCCAGTACTTC.